A single sample is the source of the 27 T cell receptor beta chains below, sequenced in a study of T cell responses to AZD1222 COVID-19 vaccine. Clones were sequenced by immunoSEQ multiplex PCR, and TCRdb holds only the in-frame ones, with some missing. The sample yields roughly 190,000 clones, approximately 91% seen once. The specimen comprised peripheral blood, sampled on day 0 of AZD1222 vaccination. Receptor source: an adult in good health.

The V call is TRBV18, the J call TRBJ2-1; 9 positions match TRBD2. In germline, CDR1 is KGHSH, CDR2 LQKENI. The CDR3 extends over 15 amino acids. V was clipped by 2 bases and J by 2 bases; unmatched bases: 1. CDR3 residues: CASSPERGAYNEQFF. CDR3 bases: TGTGCCAGCTCACCAGAGCGGGGGGCCTACAATGAGCAGTTCTTC.

The V and J genes are TRBV5-1 and TRBJ2-7; TRBD2 matches at 8 bases. CDR1 is SGHRS, CDR2 YFSETQ, per germline. The CDR3 loop spans 15 amino acids. V lost 0 bases, J lost 3 bases, and 5 bases stayed unmatched. The DNA of the CDR3 is TGCGCCAGCAGCTTGGAAGCGGGGGCTAGCTACGAGCAGTACTTC. Translating gives CASSLEAGASYEQYF.

The chain joins TRBV12-3 or TRBV12-4 to TRBJ1-1; 9 nucleotides align to TRBD1. The CDR3 sequence is 13 residues long. V dropped 7 bases and J dropped 6; count of bases not matched to a gene: 6. The CDR3 protein is CASNPGQGSEAFF. The CDR3 nucleotides are TGTGCCAGCAATCCGGGACAGGGTTCTGAAGCTTTCTTT.

The rearrangement uses TRBV6-6 and TRBJ2-5; no firm D call. The CDR3 is made up of 13 amino acids. Germline V CDR1 and CDR2: MNHNY, SVGAGI (reference sequence). The ends were cut back, 8 bases at V and 1 base at J, with 11 bases in the middle. The chain's CDR3 is CASWKTGQETQYF. The CDR3 DNA reads TGTGCCAGCTGGAAAACGGGCCAAGAGACCCAGTACTTC.

The chain uses TRBV28 and TRBJ1-2; 10 bases align to TRBD1. Germline V gene data show CDR1 as MDHEN and CDR2 as SYDVKM. V dropped 5 bases and J dropped 5; count of bases not matched to a gene: 8. CDR3 length equals 15 residues. The CDR3 DNA reads as TGTGCCAGCAGTCCGCCGGGACAGGGGCCTTATGGCTACACCTTC. Its translation: CASSPPGQGPYGYTF.

This chain joins TRBV7-9 and TRBJ2-7; TRBD1 is a possible D gene (6 bases). Germline V gene data show CDR1 as SEHNR and CDR2 as FQNEAQ (reference sequence). The CDR3 totals 13 residues. Trimming removed 7 bases from V and 2 bases from J, with 12 bases in between. The CDR3 sequence: CASTPRGTYEQYF. CDR3 nucleotides: TGTGCCAGCACCCCTAGGGGGACCTACGAGCAGTACTTC.

This clone was recorded once. The rearrangement joins TRBV4-1 to TRBJ2-5; 9 nucleotides match TRBD2. J was trimmed by 1 base and V by 0 bases; bases with no gene match: 6. CDR1 and CDR2 from the germline V gene are MGHRA and YSYEKL. The length of the CDR3 is 17 residues. The CDR3 region has the DNA TGCGCCAGCAGCCAAGATTTAGCGGGAGCCTTCCAAGAGACCCAGTACTTC. Translated: CASSQDLAGAFQETQYF.

The V gene is TRBV4-2, the J gene TRBJ1-1; D is possibly TRBD1 (6 bases). This CDR3 comprises 14 residues. Between the trimmed V and J ends, which lost 3 bases and 3 bases, there was a span of 11 bases. CDR1 and CDR2 from the germline V gene are LGHNA and YNFKEQ. The CDR3, as DNA: TGTGCCAGCAGCCAGAACAGGGTTGACACTGAAGCTTTCTTT. It yields the protein CASSQNRVDTEAFF.

The V gene is TRBV5-4, the J gene TRBJ1-6; 9 nucleotides agree with TRBD1. The CDR3 length is 15 residues. The germline CDR1 and CDR2 sequences are SGHNT and YYREEE (reference sequence). With 0 bases clipped from V and 6 bases from J, the junction kept 1 base outside the gene matches. The CDR3: CASSLEGQGNSPLHF. CDR3 DNA: TGTGCCAGCAGCTTGGAGGGACAGGGTAATTCACCCCTCCACTTT.

V and J are TRBV4-3 and TRBJ2-7; 12 nucleotides align to TRBD2. V trimming: 1 base; J trimming: 0 bases; junction bases outside the gene matches: 7. Germline V lookup: CDR1 LGHNA, CDR2 YSLEER. CDR3 length: 18 amino acids. In DNA, the CDR3 is TGCGCCAGCAGCCAAGGACTAGCGGGGGCCGGGAGCTCCTACGAGCAGTACTTC. This sequence encodes CASSQGLAGAGSSYEQYF.

The rearrangement uses TRBV12-3 or TRBV12-4 and TRBJ1-2, with D hard to call. This CDR3 spans 13 amino acids. V lost 1 base to trimming and J lost 2 bases, with 5 bases between them. The CDR3: CASSLGPNYGYTF. DNA for the CDR3: TGTGCCAGCAGTTTAGGGCCAAACTATGGCTACACCTTC.

The chain employs TRBV29-1 and TRBJ2-1; 7 bases are shared with TRBD2. Germline values: CDR1 SQVTM, CDR2 ANQGSEA. This CDR3 has 16 amino acids. Trimming took 4 bases from V and 4 from J; bases not matched to a gene: 13. This CDR3 is CSVGELADPVYNEQFF. The CDR3 nucleotides read TGCAGCGTTGGTGAGCTAGCGGACCCTGTATACAATGAGCAGTTCTTC.

The CDR3 DNA reads as TGTGCCATCAGTCCGGGAGGGGTCGTGGACACTGAAGCTTTCTTT. Its translation is CAISPGGVVDTEAFF. The J gene is TRBJ1-1, the V gene TRBV10-3; D possibly corresponds to TRBD1 (5 bases). Per the germline V gene, CDR1 is ENHRY and CDR2 is SYGVKD. V lost 5 bases to trimming and J lost 3 bases, with 16 bases between them. CDR3 size: 15 residues.

The J gene is TRBJ1-1, the V gene TRBV28; D remains unclear. The germline V gene has CDR1 MDHEN and CDR2 SYDVKM. CDR3 size: 13 residues. Trimming shortened V by 7 bases and J by 0 bases, and 9 bases separated the two germline ends. The CDR3 loop is CASMIIMNTEAFF. The DNA for the CDR3 is TGTGCCAGCATGATTATCATGAACACTGAAGCTTTCTTT.

The chain carries TRBV4-2 and TRBJ2-5; possible D gene TRBD2, 6 bases. Trimming shortened V by 0 bases and J by 4 bases, and 9 bases separated the two germline ends. The CDR3 sequence is 14 residues long. Germline CDR1 LGHNA, CDR2 YNFKEQ. The CDR3 bases are TGTGCCAGCAGCCAAGAGGGGCGGGGAGAGACCCAGTACTTC. Translating it yields CASSQEGRGETQYF.

This clone was seen only once. The genes are TRBV7-2 and TRBJ2-2; D might be TRBD1 or TRBD2, each matching 5 bases. V lost 0 bases, J lost 0 bases, and 20 bases lay in between. The CDR3 runs 20 residues. Germline-derived CDR1 and CDR2 are SGHTA and FQGNSA. The chain's CDR3 is CASSLALSLLGRPNTGELFF. Here the CDR3 DNA reads TGTGCCAGCAGCTTAGCGCTGTCTTTGCTGGGACGCCCGAACACCGGGGAGCTGTTTTTT. The variable domain in full, with the rest retrieved from reference TRBV7-2 and TRBJ2-2, is GAGVSQSPSNKVTEKGKDVELRCDPISGHTALYWYRQSLGQGLEFLIYFQGNSAPDKSGLPSDRFSAERTGGSVSTLTIQRTQQEDSAVYLCASSLALSLLGRPNTGELFFGEGSRLTVL.

The V gene is TRBV5-4, the J gene TRBJ2-2; D is perhaps TRBD2 (5 bases). V lost 0 bases, J lost 6 bases, and 18 bases lay in between. This CDR3 is built from 17 residues. Germline V gives CDR1 SGHNT, CDR2 YYREEE (reference sequence). For the CDR3, the DNA is TGTGCCAGCAGCTTGGGCACAAGCGGTAGTGGGTCCGGGGAGCTGTTTTTT. Protein: CASSLGTSGSGSGELFF.

The chain carries TRBV10-1 and TRBJ1-1; 7 bases line up with TRBD1. Losses at the gene ends were 2 bases for V and 1 base for J; bases not matched to a gene: 10. Germline V gives CDR1 WNHNN, CDR2 SYGVQD (reference sequence). This CDR3 region has 17 residues. CDR3 coding DNA: TGCGCCAGCAGTGAGCCCCCCACAGGGGCGACGAACACTGAAGCTTTCTTT. It codes for CASSEPPTGATNTEAFF.

The chain links TRBV28 to TRBJ1-1; possible D gene TRBD1, 6 bases. The CDR3 has 16 residues. Germline V gene lookup returns CDR1 MDHEN and CDR2 SYDVKM. The ends were cut back, 2 bases at V and 1 base at J, with 14 bases in the middle. The CDR3 DNA follows: TGTGCCAGCAGTTTAACTGGACCGGGGGCGAACACTGAAGCTTTCTTT. It codes for CASSLTGPGANTEAFF.

V usage is TRBV2 and J usage is TRBJ1-6; D is perhaps TRBD1 (6 bases). There are 14 residues in the CDR3. Germline CDR1 and CDR2: SNHLY and FYNNEI. Trimming cost V 11 bases and J 5 bases, with 16 bases left between them. DNA for the CDR3: TGTGCCCGCACGGGGGCGGGTAATAATTCACCCCTCCACTTT. Translated: CARTGAGNNSPLHF.

V gene TRBV19 combines with J gene TRBJ1-5; weak D call: TRBD1 (5 bases). The ends were cut back, 6 bases at V and 3 bases at J, with 12 bases in the middle. This CDR3 has 14 residues. Germline V gene lookup returns CDR1 LNHDA and CDR2 SQIVND (reference sequence). The CDR3 region is CASSMGRDNQPQHF. The CDR3 coding sequence is TGTGCCAGTAGCATGGGACGGGACAATCAGCCCCAGCATTTT. The complete variable domain, with remaining parts taken from reference TRBV19 and TRBJ1-5, reads DGGITQSPKYLFRKEGQNVTLSCEQNLNHDAMYWYRQDPGQGLRLIYYSQIVNDFQKGDIAEGYSVSREKKESFPLTVTSAQKNPTAFYLCASSMGRDNQPQHFGDGTRLSIL.

The chain links TRBV9 to TRBJ2-3, with TRBD2 identical over 8 bases. Germline V gene sequence: CDR1 SGDLS, CDR2 YYNGEE. V shed 4 bases and J 2 bases; nucleotides not matched to a gene: 6. The CDR3 is 15 amino acids. The CDR3: CASSFSGEYTDTQYF. The CDR3, as DNA: TGTGCCAGCAGCTTTAGCGGGGAGTACACAGATACGCAGTATTTT.

This clone was recorded only once. Other DNA sequences from this sample encode an identical CDR3 as well. The chain recombines TRBV19 with TRBJ1-1; perhaps TRBD1 as D (6 bases). The CDR3 runs to 12 residues. The ends were cut back, 3 bases at V and 8 bases at J, with 10 bases in the middle. Germline CDR1 and CDR2: LNHDA and SQIVND (reference sequence). The CDR3 nucleotides are TGTGCCAGTAGTATTGGGGGCGCGGAAGCTTTCTTT. Protein: CASSIGGAEAFF.

A single count supports this clone. The V gene is TRBV5-1, the J gene TRBJ2-5; D is uncertain. Germline V gene sequence: CDR1 SGHRS, CDR2 YFSETQ. Trimming shortened V by 4 bases and J by 3 bases, and 16 bases separated the two germline ends. This CDR3 comprises 15 residues. The CDR3 sequence is CASSPSGPSKETQYF. In nucleotides, the CDR3 is TGCGCCAGCAGCCCCAGTGGTCCCTCCAAAGAGACCCAGTACTTC.

This chain connects TRBV14 to TRBJ2-7; D perhaps matches TRBD2 (6 bases). The CDR3 is 12 residues long. V lost 7 bases to trimming and J lost 10 bases, with 17 bases between them. The germline gives CDR1 SGHDN, CDR2 FVKESK. CDR3 DNA: TGTGCCAGCACTCCCTCAAGCGGGTTTCAGTACTTC. Translation gives CASTPSSGFQYF.

V is TRBV18 and J is TRBJ2-1; 7 bases are a match to TRBD2. The germline V gene has CDR1 KGHSH and CDR2 LQKENI. J gave up 8 bases and V 3 bases, and 7 bases lay outside the gene matches. This CDR3 is built from 14 residues. The CDR3 loop is CASSPASGIDEQFF. Here the CDR3 DNA reads TGTGCCAGCTCACCGGCCAGCGGGATCGATGAGCAGTTCTTC.

This chain uses TRBV10-2 with TRBJ2-7; no clear D. CDR3 size: 17 residues. Germline V CDR1 and CDR2: WSHSY, SAAADI. V was shortened by 0 bases and J by 4 bases, with 19 bases between the two germline ends. CDR3 region: CASSESILWAPAYEQYF. CDR3 DNA: TGCGCCAGCAGTGAGTCGATCCTTTGGGCGCCAGCTTACGAGCAGTACTTC.